This T cell receptor beta chain was retrieved from a study of CD8 T cells in ankylosing spondylitis. General study results and limits: Previously reported in reactive arthritis synovial fluid and blood were some of the motif variants. Disease-linked clones were found to be CD8+ and relatively rare in peripheral blood. Roughly 8 highly homologous variants formed a TCR beta motif that appeared characteristic of ankylosing spondylitis blood.

Quantitative barcoded 5'-RACE was used to prepare TCR beta libraries. TCRdb reanalysed the 5' RACE reads using MiXCR and keeps one entry per CDR3 protein. The sample yields under 550,000 distinct CDR3 sequences, roughly a quarter seen once. This clonotype came up many times. Its specificity is unknown. The CDR3 is 14 residues long. The germline CDR1 and CDR2 sequences are SQVTM and ANQGSEA. The V gene lost 2 bases and the J gene lost 4 bases, with 14 bases spanning the gap. The gene calls are TRBV29-1 and TRBJ1-2; D is possibly TRBD1 (5 bases). The material sequenced was blood, either unsorted or a sorted T cell fraction (not recorded which). This clonotype originated in a male donor with ankylosing spondylitis. CDR3 sequence (DNA): TGCAGCGTTGAAAAACAGGTCGGTGGCTATGGCTACACCTTC. As protein: CSVEKQVGGYGYTF. Based on the CDR3 plus reference TRBV29-1 and TRBJ1-2, the full variable domain is SAVISQKPSRDICQRGTSLTIQCQVDSQVTMMFWYRQQPGQSLTLIATANQGSEATYESGFVIDKFPISRPNLTFSTLTVSNMSPEDSSIYLCSVEKQVGGYGYTFGSGTRLTVV.